This TCR beta chain was sequenced during a study of T cells in pancreatic ductal adenocarcinoma. Study-wide results and caveats: Tumor samples had fewer productive templates and approximately 7.9-fold fewer unique clonotypes than blood.

In regard to this clone: Its antigen remains unknown.

Surgery without prior neoadjuvant therapy was the treatment of the selected pancreatic ductal adenocarcinoma patients. Assay used: immunoSEQ multiplex PCR; TCRdb lists only in-frame clones, some missing. Of 11,000 or so clones in the sample, approximately 90% were seen once. Germline CDR1 is KGHSH and CDR2 is LQKENI. This CDR3 comprises 13 residues. Trimming left V 1 base short and J 5 bases short, with 6 bases between. Sequences were obtained from PBMCs. The receptor was isolated from a human donor with pancreatic ductal adenocarcinoma. The chain has TRBV18 and TRBJ1-5; D gene uncertain. CDR3 loop: CASSPLRDQPQHF. As DNA, the CDR3 is TGTGCCAGCTCACCACTGAGGGATCAGCCCCAGCATTTT.